A single sample is the source of the 12 T cell receptor beta chains below, sequenced in a study of PD-1 blockade in classical Hodgkin lymphoma. The data were produced by immunoSEQ multiplex PCR, yet TCRdb's version contains in-frame clones alone and is incomplete. The sample has roughly 11,000 clones, 60% to 80% seen once. Time point described: cycle 4 day 1 (C4D1), after less than 7 weeks of nivolumab. Each and every patient relapsed after autologous stem cell transplantation, and patients got differing brentuximab vedotin exposure. Thawed PBMCs underwent magnetic negative selection to yield purified CD4+ T cells. Specimen: CD4+ T cells from blood, collected before the fourth cycle of nivolumab. All receptors derive from a human donor with classical Hodgkin lymphoma.

The chain joins TRBV7-3 to TRBJ2-3; D unclear. The germline CDR1 and CDR2 sequences are SGHTA and FQGTGA. The CDR3 is made up of 15 amino acids. V shed 5 bases and J shed 1 base, with 13 bases lying between them. The CDR3 loop reads CASSLSSAGTDTQYF. The CDR3 nucleotides read TGTGCCAGCAGCCTCTCTAGTGCAGGCACAGATACGCAGTATTTT.

The V and J genes are TRBV5-5 and TRBJ1-3, with D unresolved. This CDR3 is built from 15 residues. V was trimmed by 4 bases and J by 0 bases, leaving 11 bases between them. Germline assignment: CDR1 SGHKS and CDR2 YYEKEE (reference sequence). CDR3 loop: CASSLTLSSGNTIYF. In DNA, the CDR3 is TGTGCCAGCAGCCTGACACTGAGCTCTGGAAACACCATATATTTT.

The chain employs TRBV6-5 and TRBJ2-5, with 10 bases matching TRBD1. The CDR3 length is 13 residues. CDR1 and CDR2 (germline): MNHEY, SVGAGI. V shed 10 bases, J shed 1 base, and the junction held 3 bases outside the gene matches. In nucleotides, the CDR3 is TGTGCCACCAGGACAGGGGGCCAAGAGACCCAGTACTTC. Translating gives CATRTGGQETQYF.

The gene calls are TRBV5-1 and TRBJ2-2; TRBD1 or TRBD2 may be the D gene (5 bases each). The CDR3 has 15 residues. Deletions cut 4 bases from V and 2 bases from J, with 12 bases between. CDR1 and CDR2 from the germline V gene are SGHRS and YFSETQ. The DNA for the CDR3 is TGCGCCAGCAGCGACGGGACGGCTAACACCGGGGAGCTGTTTTTT. Translated: CASSDGTANTGELFF.

The gene calls are TRBV11-2 and TRBJ1-2; tentative D call: TRBD1 (5 bases). Trimming removed 1 base at V and 0 bases at J, with 9 bases between. The germline V gene encodes CDR1 SGHAT and CDR2 FQNNGV. The CDR3 loop spans 15 amino acids. The CDR3 DNA reads as TGTGCCAGCAGCTTAGCAGGGAGTCCTAACTATGGCTACACCTTC. Its translation is CASSLAGSPNYGYTF.

The gene calls are TRBV7-6 and TRBJ2-2; 7 bases agree with TRBD1. CDR3 length equals 16 residues. After removal of 5 bases from V and 6 bases from J, the junction contained 12 bases not matched to a gene. Germline values: CDR1 SGHVS, CDR2 FNYEAQ. DNA for the CDR3: TGTGCCAGCAGCCCCCTTCGGGACAGCCCGGCCGGGGAGCTGTTTTTT. It specifies CASSPLRDSPAGELFF.

The V gene is TRBV5-4, the J gene TRBJ1-5; perhaps TRBD1 as D (5 bases). V shed 2 bases and J shed 1 base, with 7 bases lying between them. The CDR3 sequence is 14 residues long. The V gene's germline CDR1 is SGHNT and CDR2 YYREEE (reference sequence). CDR3 in amino acids: CASSFQGSNQPQHF. CDR3 nucleotide sequence: TGTGCCAGCAGCTTCCAGGGAAGCAATCAGCCCCAGCATTTT.

This sequence joins TRBV12-5 and TRBJ1-3; 7 bases agree with TRBD1. The V and J ends lost 9 bases and 5 bases, in that order; junction bases with no gene match: 19. The length of the CDR3 is 17 residues. Looked up from germline, CDR1 is LGHNT and CDR2 is FRNRAP. This CDR3 reads CASPPSTGPFQRNTIYF. The CDR3 coding sequence is TGTGCTAGCCCACCTTCGACAGGGCCCTTCCAGAGAAACACCATATATTTT.

The genes are TRBV5-1 and TRBJ2-1; 8 positions match TRBD2. Germline V gene sequence: CDR1 SGHRS, CDR2 YFSETQ. The trim removed 2 bases at V and 4 bases at J, leaving 5 bases unmatched. The length of the CDR3 is 15 residues. The CDR3 loop reads CASSLSLAEYNEQFF. The CDR3 DNA reads TGCGCCAGCAGCTTATCACTAGCGGAGTACAATGAGCAGTTCTTC.

This clone was recorded a few times. The V call is TRBV5-4, the J call TRBJ2-7, with D perhaps matching TRBD2 (7 bases). The V and J ends lost 4 bases and 1 base respectively, with 18 bases between them. This CDR3 contains 16 residues. Germline CDR1 is SGHNT and CDR2 is YYREEE (reference sequence). The CDR3 region is CASSRGSASGSYEQYF. CDR3 nucleotides: TGTGCCAGCAGCAGGGGGTCGGCTAGCGGATCCTACGAGCAGTACTTC. The full variable domain, its missing parts supplied by reference TRBV5-4 and TRBJ2-7, is ETGVTQSPTHLIKTRGQQVTLRCSSQSGHNTVSWYQQALGQGPQFIFQYYREEENGRGNFPPRFSGLQFPNYSSELNVNALELDDSALYLCASSRGSASGSYEQYFGPGTRLTVT.

The chain couples TRBV21-1 to TRBJ2-5. TRBV21-1 is shown as a pseudogene. There are 15 residues in the CDR3. This chain's CDR3 is CASSTNGTIGETQYF. CDR3 DNA: TGTGCCAGCAGCACAAACGGGACGATAGGAGAGACCCAGTACTTC.

This chain connects TRBV28 to TRBJ1-3, with D hard to call. Germline V lookup: CDR1 MDHEN, CDR2 SYDVKM. Trimming pared 4 bases from V and 3 bases from J, leaving 13 bases between. The CDR3 runs 15 residues. The CDR3 loop reads CASSWTGSLGNTIYF. The CDR3 coding sequence is TGTGCCAGCAGTTGGACGGGGAGCCTTGGAAACACCATATATTTT.